This entry concerns a single TCR beta chain. Its antigen is not known. V shed 3 bases and J shed 1 base, with 9 bases lying between them. The CDR3 covers 14 residues. Germline CDR1 reads MNHNY; CDR2 reads SVGAGI (reference sequence). The PCR contained 60 Vbeta and 13 Jbeta primers. Repertoires were generated with immunoSEQ multiplex PCR, while TCRdb's copy carries only in-frame clones and drops some. The table counts about 40,000 clones; more than 5% lies in the top ten. The record originates from a study of cytomegalovirus exposure and HLA in healthy donors. General study results and limits: In a later analysis, CMV-associated beta chains were mostly HLA-associated, it appeared. According to the study, some 160 TCR beta chains were cytomegalovirus-associated. It was reported in a later analysis that an Asian-associated ancestry cluster showed fewer N-insertions than the 666-donor mean.

Each of the donors was a healthy bone marrow donor. The sequence was obtained from a man younger than 40 in good health and CMV-seronegative. Sequenced input: PBMCs. J is TRBJ1-1 and V is TRBV6-6; D unresolved. CDR3 sequence: CASSYSPGNTEAFF. CDR3 DNA: TGTGCCAGCAGTTATTCTCCAGGGAACACTGAAGCTTTCTTT.